Listed here are 10 T cell receptor beta chains from one sample, sequenced in a study of T cells in women clearing cervical HPV infection. Generated by immunoSEQ multiplex PCR, the TCRdb table keeps only in-frame clones and is missing some. This specimen shows around 46,000 clones; the ten leading clones hold less than 40%. What was sequenced was blood buffy coat. The receptors here all came from a woman between 18 and 75 years old with a cervical HPV16 infection that either progressed to CIN3+ or cleared (not recorded which).

With respect to this clone: The CDR3 end falls 3 residues outside the read, so it is completed with the germline J gene. V and J are TRBV7-2 and TRBJ2-2; 9 bases fit TRBD2. The CDR3 is 14 residues long. Germline CDR1 is SGHTA and CDR2 is FQGNSA. Unmatched junction bases numbered 10, after V lost 11 bases and J lost 6 bases. The chain's CDR3 is CASRVAGVPGELFF. The sequenced CDR3 bases are TGTGCCTCAAGGGTAGCGGGAGTCCCCGGGGAG.

CDR3: CASSLHYEQYF. CDR3 bases read: TGTGCCAGCAGCCTCCACTACGAG. The gene calls are TRBV14 and TRBJ2-7; D unresolved. The read terminates 3 residues before the CDR3 end, so the remaining end is supplied by the germline J gene. Germline CDR1 reads SGHDN; CDR2 reads FVKESK. Trimming removed 4 bases from V and 3 bases from J, with 4 bases in between. The CDR3 extends over 11 amino acids.

Comments on this clone: The sequenced fragment ends 3 residues before the CDR3 boundary, so the rest is inferred from the germline J gene. The gene calls are TRBV18 and TRBJ1-1; 9 positions agree with TRBD1. Germline trimming cut 8 bases from V and 1 base from J; bases unmatched to any gene: 2. Germline-derived CDR1 and CDR2 are KGHSH and LQKENI. This CDR3 has 13 amino acids. CDR3 DNA (partial): TGTGCCAGCACGGGACAGGGGAACACTGAA. Translated, it gives CASTGQGNTE. The whole CDR3 protein reads CASTGQGNTEAFF.

Regarding this clone: The read finishes 3 residues shy of the CDR3 end, and the germline J gene is used to complete it. The chain couples TRBV7-2 to TRBJ2-1; TRBD2 matches at 7 bases. Germline V gives CDR1 SGHTA, CDR2 FQGNSA. Trimming removed 5 bases from V and 1 base from J; junction bases left unmatched: 5. The CDR3 runs to 15 residues. CDR3 bases read: TGTGCCAGCAGCCGACCCGGGGGGTCCTACAATGAG. Translating it yields CASSRPGGSYNE. The full CDR3 is CASSRPGGSYNEQFF.

Regarding this clone: The read halts 3 residues ahead of the CDR3 end, with the missing end drawn from the germline J gene. V is TRBV19 and J is TRBJ2-7; 7 bases match TRBD2. From germline, CDR1 is LNHDA and CDR2 SQIVND (reference sequence). V shed 6 bases and J 0 bases; nucleotides not matched to a gene: 8. This CDR3 comprises 15 residues. Partial CDR3 DNA: TGTGCCAGTAGCCTTACTAGCGCGAGCTCCTACGAG. Its protein is CASSLTSASSYE. The entire CDR3 protein is CASSLTSASSYEQYF.

Comments on this clone: Sequencing ends 3 residues short of the CDR3 end; the germline J gene provides the rest. The chain is built from TRBV19 and TRBJ2-3; D not certain. CDR3 length: 14 residues. Germline V gene sequence: CDR1 LNHDA, CDR2 SQIVND (reference sequence). Trimming cost V 3 bases and J 3 bases, with 10 bases left between them. The CDR3 sequence: CASSIPTGTDTQYF. The covered CDR3 bases are TGTGCCAGTAGTATTCCGACCGGGACAGATACG.

Comment on this clone: The sequence runs out 3 residues before the end of the CDR3; the remainder is reconstructed from the germline J gene. The chain joins TRBV18 to TRBJ1-4; D gene unclear. The V end lost 5 bases, the J end lost 8 bases, and 12 bases lay between the germline ends. The CDR3 spans 13 residues. Germline CDR1 and CDR2: KGHSH and LQKENI. The covered CDR3 bases are TGTGCCAGCTCAGTTCGGGGTAGCGAAAAA. Translated, it gives CASSVRGSEK. From start to end, the CDR3 is CASSVRGSEKLFF.

Concerning this clone itself: The read ends 3 residues shy of where the CDR3 ends; the end is completed using the germline J gene. The chain uses TRBV30 and TRBJ2-7; TRBD1 matches 11 bases. Germline V gene sequence: CDR1 GTSNPN, CDR2 SVGIG (reference sequence). V shed 0 bases and J 5 bases; nucleotides not matched to a gene: 6. This CDR3 has 15 amino acids. The DNA read from the CDR3 is TGTGCCTGGAGTGTAGTGGGACAGGGGGTCGACGAG. Protein sequence: CAWSVVGQGVDE. The whole CDR3 sequence is CAWSVVGQGVDEQYF.

In the case of this clone: The missing CDR3 end, 3 residues past where the read stops, is filled in from the germline J gene. The V call is TRBV5-1, the J call TRBJ1-1, with no clear D. The length of the CDR3 is 13 residues. CDR1 is SGHRS and CDR2 is YFSETQ in the germline V gene. The sequenced part of the CDR3 DNA is TGCGCCAGCAGCTTGGGGGCAGGCCTAGAA. As protein: CASSLGAGLE. The full-length CDR3 reads as CASSLGAGLEAFF.

Worth noting for this clone: The CDR3 goes on 3 residues after the read ends, and that part is filled in from the germline J gene. This chain connects TRBV12-5 to TRBJ2-7, with D unresolved. V lost 0 bases to trimming and J lost 5 bases, with 5 bases between them. Germline-derived CDR1 and CDR2 are LGHNT and FRNRAP. The CDR3 extends over 12 amino acids. The CDR3 here is CASGLVIHEQYF. CDR3 DNA (partial): TGTGCTAGTGGTTTGGTCATTCACGAG.